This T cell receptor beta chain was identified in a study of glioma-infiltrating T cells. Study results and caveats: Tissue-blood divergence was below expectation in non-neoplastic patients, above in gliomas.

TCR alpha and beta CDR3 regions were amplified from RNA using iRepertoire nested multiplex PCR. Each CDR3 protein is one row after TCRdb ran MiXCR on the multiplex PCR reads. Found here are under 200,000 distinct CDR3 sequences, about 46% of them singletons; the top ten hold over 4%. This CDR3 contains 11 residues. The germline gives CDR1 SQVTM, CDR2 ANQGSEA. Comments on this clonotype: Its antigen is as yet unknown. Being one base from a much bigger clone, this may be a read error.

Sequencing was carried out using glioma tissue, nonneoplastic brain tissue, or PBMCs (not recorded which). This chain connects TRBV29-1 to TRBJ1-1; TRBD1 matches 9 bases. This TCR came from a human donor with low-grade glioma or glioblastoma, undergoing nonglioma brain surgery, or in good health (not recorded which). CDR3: CSETGGTEALF. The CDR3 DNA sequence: TGCAGCGAGACAGGGGGAACTGAAGCTCTCTTT.